This TCR beta chain was retrieved from a study of beta chain features in type 1 diabetes. Study-level findings and limits: The study found that naive, central memory and Treg TCRB repertoires appeared more similar in patients than in healthy donors. People with Type 1 diabetes carried modestly yet significantly shorter TCRB CDR3s in all four CD4+ subsets.

The V end lost 2 bases, the J end lost 8 bases, and 19 bases lay between the germline ends. Looked up from germline, CDR1 is SGHAT and CDR2 is FQNNGV. The CDR3 is 16 residues long. Donors contributed one heparinised blood draw apiece, averaging about 116 mL. Reverse transcribing all isolated RNA meant expressed TCRB transcripts were sequenced. Assay: immunoSEQ multiplex PCR; the TCRdb copy retains only in-frame clones and omits some. There are under 300,000 clones in the sample; approximately 13% occur only once, and about 0.02% lies in the top ten. This clone was seen a few times. No antigen is known for it.

This TCR was recovered from a man between 25 and 39 years old with type 1 diabetes. Sequencing was done on a sample of naive CD4+ T cells from blood. This chain connects TRBV11-2 to TRBJ2-1; D is perhaps TRBD2 (5 bases). The CDR3 bases are TGTGCCAGCAGCTTAAGCCTTTCAGAGGGTTGGGATGAGCAGTTCTTC. Its protein is CASSLSLSEGWDEQFF.